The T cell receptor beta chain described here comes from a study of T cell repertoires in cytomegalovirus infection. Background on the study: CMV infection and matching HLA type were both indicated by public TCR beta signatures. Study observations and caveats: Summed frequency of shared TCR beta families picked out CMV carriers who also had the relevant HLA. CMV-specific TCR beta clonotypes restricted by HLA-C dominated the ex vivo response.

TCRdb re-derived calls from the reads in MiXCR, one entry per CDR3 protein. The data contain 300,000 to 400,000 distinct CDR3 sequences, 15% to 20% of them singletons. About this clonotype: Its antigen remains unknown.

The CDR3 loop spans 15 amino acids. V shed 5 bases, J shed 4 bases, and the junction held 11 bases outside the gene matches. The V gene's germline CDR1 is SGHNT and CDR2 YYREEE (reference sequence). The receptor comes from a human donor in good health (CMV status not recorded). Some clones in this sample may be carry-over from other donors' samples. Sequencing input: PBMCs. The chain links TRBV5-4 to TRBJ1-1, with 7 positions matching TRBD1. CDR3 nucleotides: TGTGCCAGCAGACAGACAGGGACGGCCAGCACTGAAGCTTTCTTT. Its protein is CASRQTGTASTEAFF.